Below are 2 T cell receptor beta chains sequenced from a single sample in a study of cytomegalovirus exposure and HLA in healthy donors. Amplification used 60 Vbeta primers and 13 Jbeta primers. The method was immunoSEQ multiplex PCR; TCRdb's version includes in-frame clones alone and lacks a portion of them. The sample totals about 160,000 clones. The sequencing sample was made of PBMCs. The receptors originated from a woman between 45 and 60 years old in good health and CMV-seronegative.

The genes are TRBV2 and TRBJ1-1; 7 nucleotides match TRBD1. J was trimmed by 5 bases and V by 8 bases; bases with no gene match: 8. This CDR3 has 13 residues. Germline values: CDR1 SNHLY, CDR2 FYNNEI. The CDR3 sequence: CASSLTGRTEAFF. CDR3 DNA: TGTGCCAGCTCTCTGACAGGGAGGACTGAAGCTTTCTTT.

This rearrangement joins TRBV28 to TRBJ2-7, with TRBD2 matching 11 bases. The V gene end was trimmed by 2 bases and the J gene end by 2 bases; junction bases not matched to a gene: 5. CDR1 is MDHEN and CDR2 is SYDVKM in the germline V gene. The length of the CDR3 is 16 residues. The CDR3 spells CASSLRTSGFPYEQYF. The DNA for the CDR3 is TGTGCCAGCAGTTTACGGACTAGCGGGTTTCCCTACGAGCAGTACTTC.